One sample yielded the 15 T cell receptor beta chains listed below, sequenced in a study of blood T cell repertoires in COVID-19. Profiling relied on immunoSEQ multiplex PCR, and the TCRdb table lists in-frame clones only, not all of them. The sample includes 250,000 to 300,000 clones, more than 85% of them seen just once. Sequencing was done on a sample of peripheral blood. The receptors were sampled from a woman between 55 and 75 years old with COVID-19, enrolled during active disease.

In its sample, this clone was seen once. The CDR3 sequence: CASSYQGSYEQYF. DNA for the CDR3: TGTGCCAGCAGCTACCAGGGGTCCTACGAGCAGTACTTC. J is TRBJ2-7 and V is TRBV12-3 or TRBV12-4, with D perhaps matching TRBD1 (6 bases). CDR3 length equals 13 residues. The V gene lost 6 bases and the J gene lost 1 base, with 10 bases spanning the gap.

The V and J genes are TRBV3-1 (or the pseudogene TRBV3-2) and TRBJ1-1; 9 bases align to TRBD1. The CDR3 is 15 residues long. The trim removed 5 bases at V and 4 bases at J, leaving 8 bases unmatched. Germline V gene sequence: CDR1 LGHDT, CDR2 YNNKEL (reference sequence). This chain's CDR3 is CASSSTTGGFTEAFF. The CDR3 bases are TGTGCCAGCAGCTCCACGACAGGGGGGTTCACTGAAGCTTTCTTT.

The rearrangement links TRBV6-5 to TRBJ1-1; 10 bases are shared with TRBD1. V gave up 6 bases and J gave up 5 bases; unmatched junction bases: 9. Germline V gives CDR1 MNHEY, CDR2 SVGAGI. This CDR3 region has 15 residues. CDR3: CASRHDRGRSTEAFF. In nucleotides, the CDR3 is TGTGCCAGCAGACACGACAGGGGGCGTTCAACTGAAGCTTTCTTT.

The CDR3 loop is CATSDPGTTTGEQFF. The DNA for the CDR3 is TGTGCCACCAGTGATCCCGGGACCACGACAGGTGAGCAGTTCTTC. This rearrangement joins TRBV24-1 to TRBJ2-1, with TRBD1 as a possible D gene (6 bases). V was shortened by 3 bases and J by 9 bases, with 17 bases between the two germline ends. In germline, CDR1 is KGHDR, CDR2 SFDVKD. CDR3 length equals 15 residues.

The chain has TRBV18 and TRBJ2-1; 7 bases are shared with TRBD2. The V gene end was trimmed by 5 bases and the J gene end by 5 bases; junction bases not matched to a gene: 9. Per the germline V gene, CDR1 is KGHSH and CDR2 is LQKENI. The CDR3 totals 15 residues. The CDR3 loop reads CASSTLAGLDNEQFF. The CDR3 coding sequence is TGTGCCAGCTCAACCTTAGCGGGTTTGGACAATGAGCAGTTCTTC.

The rearrangement links TRBV7-2 to TRBJ1-4; D is unresolved. The ends were cut back, 2 bases at V and 7 bases at J, with 8 bases in the middle. Germline assignment: CDR1 SGHTA and CDR2 FQGNSA. The CDR3 is made up of 13 amino acids. Here the CDR3 reads CASSLPSREKLFF. The CDR3 nucleotides are TGTGCCAGCAGCTTACCCTCTCGTGAAAAACTGTTTTTT.

This sequence joins TRBV5-1 and TRBJ2-1; 12 bases fit TRBD1. Germline V gene lookup returns CDR1 SGHRS and CDR2 YFSETQ. V trimming: 4 bases; J trimming: 8 bases; junction bases outside the gene matches: 4. The CDR3 spans 14 residues. The CDR3 DNA reads as TGCGCCAGCAGCCCGGGACAGGGGGCCTATGAGCAGTTCTTC. Encoded protein: CASSPGQGAYEQFF. Variable domain in full (rest from reference TRBV5-1 and TRBJ2-1): KAGVTQTPRYLIKTRGQQVTLSCSPISGHRSVSWYQQTPGQGLQFLFEYFSETQRNKGNFPGRFSGRQFSNSRSEMNVSTLELGDSALYLCASSPGQGAYEQFFGPGTRLTVL.

The CDR3 DNA follows: TGTGCCAGCTCGTTTGGAAACACCATATATTTT. It is translated as CASSFGNTIYF. The V gene is TRBV2, the J gene TRBJ1-3; no clear D gene. The germline gives CDR1 SNHLY, CDR2 FYNNEI. CDR3 size: 11 residues. V lost 8 bases and J lost 3, with 5 bases in between. Full variable domain (outside the CDR3, taken from reference TRBV2 and TRBJ1-3): EPEVTQTPSHQVTQMGQEVILRCVPISNHLYFYWYRQILGQKVEFLVSFYNNEISEKSEIFDDQFSVERPDGSNFTLKIRSTKLEDSAMYFCASSFGNTIYFGEGSWLTVV.

The CDR3 sequence: CASSSASGATGELFF. Written as DNA, the CDR3 is TGCGCCAGCAGCTCGGCTAGCGGAGCAACCGGGGAGCTGTTTTTT. This chain links TRBV5-1 with TRBJ2-2, with 7 nucleotides matching TRBD2. In germline, CDR1 is SGHRS, CDR2 YFSETQ. V gave up 3 bases and J gave up 5 bases; unmatched junction bases: 7. The CDR3 contains 15 residues.

The chain combines TRBV30 with TRBJ1-3; TRBD1 is a possible D gene (5 bases). The CDR3 extends over 14 amino acids. The V end was cut by 3 bases, the J end by 0 bases, with 9 bases between. CDR1 and CDR2 from the germline V gene are GTSNPN and SVGIG (reference sequence). The CDR3 loop is CAWRQAHSGNTIYF. CDR3 DNA sequence: TGTGCCTGGAGACAGGCTCACTCTGGAAACACCATATATTTT. Full variable domain (rest looked up from reference TRBV30 and TRBJ1-3): SQTIHQWPATLVQPVGSPLSLECTVEGTSNPNLYWYRQAAGRGLQLLFYSVGIGQISSEVPQNLSASRPQDRQFILSSKKLLLSDSGFYLCAWRQAHSGNTIYFGEGSWLTVV.

The J gene is TRBJ2-7, the V gene TRBV18; TRBD1 matches at 10 bases. This CDR3 spans 15 amino acids. The V gene's germline CDR1 is KGHSH and CDR2 LQKENI. V lost 6 bases to trimming and J lost 2 bases; unmatched junction nucleotides: 7. CDR3 DNA: TGTGCCAGCTCGGCGCCGGGACAGGGGACCTACGAGCAGTACTTC. It encodes CASSAPGQGTYEQYF. Full variable domain (outside the CDR3, taken from reference TRBV18 and TRBJ2-7): NAGVMQNPRHLVRRRGQEARLRCSPMKGHSHVYWYRQLPEEGLKFMVYLQKENIIDESGMPKERFSAEFPKEGPSILRIQQVVRGDSAAYFCASSAPGQGTYEQYFGPGTRLTVT.

For the CDR3, the DNA is TGCGCCAGCAGCCGTGGGAGGGGGTCGCCTGAAGCTTTCTTT. As protein: CASSRGRGSPEAFF. The genes are TRBV4-3 and TRBJ1-1; D perhaps matches TRBD1 (6 bases). CDR1 and CDR2 from the germline V gene are LGHNA and YSLEER. Trimming left V 4 bases short and J 6 bases short, with 15 bases between. The CDR3 length is 14 residues.

The chain combines TRBV30 with TRBJ1-6; D possibly corresponds to TRBD1 (5 bases). The CDR3 covers 14 residues. Per the germline V gene, CDR1 is GTSNPN and CDR2 is SVGIG (reference sequence). Trimming left V 0 bases short and J 14 bases short, with 17 bases between. CDR3 in amino acids: CAWSVIIGGGSLHF. The CDR3 DNA sequence: TGTGCCTGGAGTGTAATAATTGGTGGGGGGTCCCTCCACTTT. Filled out from reference TRBV30 and TRBJ1-6, the complete variable domain reads SQTIHQWPATLVQPVGSPLSLECTVEGTSNPNLYWYRQAAGRGLQLLFYSVGIGQISSEVPQNLSASRPQDRQFILSSKKLLLSDSGFYLCAWSVIIGGGSLHFGNGTRLTVT.

This chain connects TRBV15 to TRBJ2-2; TRBD2 matches at 8 bases. V lost 1 base and J lost 5; bases outside the gene matches: 12. The CDR3 is 18 amino acids. Germline CDR1 and CDR2: LNHNV and YYDKDF (reference sequence). The CDR3 is CATSRGDRAGVRTGELFF. The CDR3 DNA reads as TGTGCCACCAGCAGAGGGGACCGAGCGGGAGTACGTACCGGGGAGCTGTTTTTT.

This clone occurred a few times. The rearrangement links TRBV5-5 to TRBJ1-4; D call uncertain. CDR3 size: 19 residues. Germline V lookup: CDR1 SGHKS, CDR2 YYEKEE (reference sequence). The V end was cut by 1 base, the J end by 0 bases, with 19 bases between. The CDR3 here is CASSLWLPGAEATNEKLFF. In nucleotides, the CDR3 is TGTGCCAGCAGCTTGTGGCTCCCCGGAGCCGAAGCAACTAATGAAAAACTGTTTTTT.